A single sample is the source of the 2 T cell receptor beta chains below, sequenced in a study of blood T cell repertoires in COVID-19. TCRdb's table, derived via immunoSEQ multiplex PCR, lists solely in-frame clones and lacks some. The table lists over 450,000 clones, 89% of them singletons. Sequencing input: peripheral blood. Receptor source: a man aged 18 to 35 with COVID-19, enrolled during active disease.

The rearrangement uses TRBV7-9 and TRBJ2-3; 12 bases are a match to TRBD2. Trimming at V came to 4 bases and at J to 1 base, leaving 3 bases not matched to a gene. There are 16 residues in the CDR3. CDR1 SEHNR and CDR2 FQNEAQ come from the germline V gene (reference sequence). The DNA of the CDR3 is TGTGCCAGCAGCTCTAGCGGGGGGGCTCGCACAGATACGCAGTATTTT. Translated, it gives CASSSSGGARTDTQYF.

V is TRBV12-5 and J is TRBJ2-1; 7 nucleotides agree with TRBD2. The CDR3 totals 16 residues. Per germline, CDR1 LGHNT and CDR2 FRNRAP. Trimming cost V 5 bases and J 8 bases; bases outside gene matches: 15. For the CDR3, the DNA is TGTGCTAGTGGTCCCACAACGGGGGGAGATTTACATGAGCAGTTCTTC. This translates into CASGPTTGGDLHEQFF. Full variable domain (missing parts from reference TRBV12-5 and TRBJ2-1): DARVTQTPRHKVTEMGQEVTMRCQPILGHNTVFWYRQTMMQGLELLAYFRNRAPLDDSGMPKDRFSAEMPDATLATLKIQPSEPRDSAVYFCASGPTTGGDLHEQFFGPGTRLTVL.